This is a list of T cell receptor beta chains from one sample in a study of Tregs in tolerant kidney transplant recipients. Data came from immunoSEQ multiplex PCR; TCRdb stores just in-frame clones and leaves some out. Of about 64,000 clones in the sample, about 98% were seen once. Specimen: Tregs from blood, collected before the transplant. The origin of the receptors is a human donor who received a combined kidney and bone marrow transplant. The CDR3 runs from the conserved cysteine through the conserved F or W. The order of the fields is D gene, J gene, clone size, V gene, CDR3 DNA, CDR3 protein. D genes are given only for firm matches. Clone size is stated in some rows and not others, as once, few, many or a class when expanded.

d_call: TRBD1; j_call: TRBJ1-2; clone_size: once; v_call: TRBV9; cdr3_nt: TGTGCCAGCAGCTATCAGGGGGCGGGGGGCTACACCTTC; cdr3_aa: CASSYQGAGGYTF
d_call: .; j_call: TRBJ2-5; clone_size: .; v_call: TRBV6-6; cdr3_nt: TGTGCCAGCAGTTTCAAAGAGACCCAGTACTTC; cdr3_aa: CASSFKETQYF
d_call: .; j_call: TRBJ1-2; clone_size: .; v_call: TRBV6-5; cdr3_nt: TGTGCCAGCACCTCCGGTCGAGGAGGGAGCTATGGCTACACCTTC; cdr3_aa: CASTSGRGGSYGYTF
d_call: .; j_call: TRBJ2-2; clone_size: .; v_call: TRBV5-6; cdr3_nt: TGTGCCAGCAGCTTGTGGGCAGCCGCGAACACCGGGGAGCTGTTTTTT; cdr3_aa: CASSLWAAANTGELFF
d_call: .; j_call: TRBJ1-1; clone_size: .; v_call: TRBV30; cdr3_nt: TGTGCCTGGAACAGGGCGGCTGAAGCTTTCTTT; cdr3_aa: CAWNRAAEAFF
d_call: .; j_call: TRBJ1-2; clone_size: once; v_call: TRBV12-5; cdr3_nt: TGTGCTAGTGGTTTGGGCCTGCGATATGGCTACACCTTC; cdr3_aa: CASGLGLRYGYTF
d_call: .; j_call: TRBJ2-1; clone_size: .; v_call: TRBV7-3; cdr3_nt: TGTGCCAGCAGCTTAAAGGCAGGGAACAATGAGCAGTTCTTC; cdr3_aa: CASSLKAGNNEQFF
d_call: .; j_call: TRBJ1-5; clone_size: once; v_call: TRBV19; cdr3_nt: TGTGCCAGTGAGAATCAGCCCCAGCATTTT; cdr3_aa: CASENQPQHF
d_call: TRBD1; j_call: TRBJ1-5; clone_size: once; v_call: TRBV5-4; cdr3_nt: TGTGCCAGCAGGGGCGAGACAGGGGGCTTGGCGGACCAGCCCCAGCATTTT; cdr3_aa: CASRGETGGLADQPQHF
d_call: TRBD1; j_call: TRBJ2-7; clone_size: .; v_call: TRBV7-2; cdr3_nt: TGTGCCAGCAGCTTATTCGGCGGGACAGGGTTTTACGAGCAGTACTTC; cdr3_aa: CASSLFGGTGFYEQYF
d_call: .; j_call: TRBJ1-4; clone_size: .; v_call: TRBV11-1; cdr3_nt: TGTGCCAGCAGCTTAGCGCCCAGGGGAGCAGGAGAAAAACTGTTTTTT; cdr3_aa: CASSLAPRGAGEKLFF
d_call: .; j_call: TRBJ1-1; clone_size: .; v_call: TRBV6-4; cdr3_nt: TGTGCCAGCAAAACGAACAGGGATGGAACTGAAGCTTTCTTT; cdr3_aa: CASKTNRDGTEAFF
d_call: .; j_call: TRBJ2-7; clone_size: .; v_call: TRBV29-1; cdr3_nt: TGCAGCGTGGGGGGACAGATCAGTAAAGGCTACGAGCAGTACTTC; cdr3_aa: CSVGGQISKGYEQYF
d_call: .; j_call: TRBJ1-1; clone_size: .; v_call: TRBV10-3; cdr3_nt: TGTGCCATCAGTGAGTCGAACCCCGGGAGCACTGAAGCTTTCTTT; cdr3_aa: CAISESNPGSTEAFF
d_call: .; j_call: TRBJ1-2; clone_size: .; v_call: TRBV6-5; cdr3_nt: TGTGCCAGCAGCTTTGGGGGCCGGTACTATGGCTACACCTTC; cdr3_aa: CASSFGGRYYGYTF
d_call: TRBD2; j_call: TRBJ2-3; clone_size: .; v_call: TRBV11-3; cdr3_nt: TGTGCCAGCAGCTTCGTGTCGGGGGGGGGTGATACGCAGTATTTT; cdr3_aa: CASSFVSGGGDTQYF
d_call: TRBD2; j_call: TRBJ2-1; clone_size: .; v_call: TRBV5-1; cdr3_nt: TGCGCCAGCAGCTTCGGACTAGGGCACAATGAGCAGTTCTTC; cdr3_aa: CASSFGLGHNEQFF